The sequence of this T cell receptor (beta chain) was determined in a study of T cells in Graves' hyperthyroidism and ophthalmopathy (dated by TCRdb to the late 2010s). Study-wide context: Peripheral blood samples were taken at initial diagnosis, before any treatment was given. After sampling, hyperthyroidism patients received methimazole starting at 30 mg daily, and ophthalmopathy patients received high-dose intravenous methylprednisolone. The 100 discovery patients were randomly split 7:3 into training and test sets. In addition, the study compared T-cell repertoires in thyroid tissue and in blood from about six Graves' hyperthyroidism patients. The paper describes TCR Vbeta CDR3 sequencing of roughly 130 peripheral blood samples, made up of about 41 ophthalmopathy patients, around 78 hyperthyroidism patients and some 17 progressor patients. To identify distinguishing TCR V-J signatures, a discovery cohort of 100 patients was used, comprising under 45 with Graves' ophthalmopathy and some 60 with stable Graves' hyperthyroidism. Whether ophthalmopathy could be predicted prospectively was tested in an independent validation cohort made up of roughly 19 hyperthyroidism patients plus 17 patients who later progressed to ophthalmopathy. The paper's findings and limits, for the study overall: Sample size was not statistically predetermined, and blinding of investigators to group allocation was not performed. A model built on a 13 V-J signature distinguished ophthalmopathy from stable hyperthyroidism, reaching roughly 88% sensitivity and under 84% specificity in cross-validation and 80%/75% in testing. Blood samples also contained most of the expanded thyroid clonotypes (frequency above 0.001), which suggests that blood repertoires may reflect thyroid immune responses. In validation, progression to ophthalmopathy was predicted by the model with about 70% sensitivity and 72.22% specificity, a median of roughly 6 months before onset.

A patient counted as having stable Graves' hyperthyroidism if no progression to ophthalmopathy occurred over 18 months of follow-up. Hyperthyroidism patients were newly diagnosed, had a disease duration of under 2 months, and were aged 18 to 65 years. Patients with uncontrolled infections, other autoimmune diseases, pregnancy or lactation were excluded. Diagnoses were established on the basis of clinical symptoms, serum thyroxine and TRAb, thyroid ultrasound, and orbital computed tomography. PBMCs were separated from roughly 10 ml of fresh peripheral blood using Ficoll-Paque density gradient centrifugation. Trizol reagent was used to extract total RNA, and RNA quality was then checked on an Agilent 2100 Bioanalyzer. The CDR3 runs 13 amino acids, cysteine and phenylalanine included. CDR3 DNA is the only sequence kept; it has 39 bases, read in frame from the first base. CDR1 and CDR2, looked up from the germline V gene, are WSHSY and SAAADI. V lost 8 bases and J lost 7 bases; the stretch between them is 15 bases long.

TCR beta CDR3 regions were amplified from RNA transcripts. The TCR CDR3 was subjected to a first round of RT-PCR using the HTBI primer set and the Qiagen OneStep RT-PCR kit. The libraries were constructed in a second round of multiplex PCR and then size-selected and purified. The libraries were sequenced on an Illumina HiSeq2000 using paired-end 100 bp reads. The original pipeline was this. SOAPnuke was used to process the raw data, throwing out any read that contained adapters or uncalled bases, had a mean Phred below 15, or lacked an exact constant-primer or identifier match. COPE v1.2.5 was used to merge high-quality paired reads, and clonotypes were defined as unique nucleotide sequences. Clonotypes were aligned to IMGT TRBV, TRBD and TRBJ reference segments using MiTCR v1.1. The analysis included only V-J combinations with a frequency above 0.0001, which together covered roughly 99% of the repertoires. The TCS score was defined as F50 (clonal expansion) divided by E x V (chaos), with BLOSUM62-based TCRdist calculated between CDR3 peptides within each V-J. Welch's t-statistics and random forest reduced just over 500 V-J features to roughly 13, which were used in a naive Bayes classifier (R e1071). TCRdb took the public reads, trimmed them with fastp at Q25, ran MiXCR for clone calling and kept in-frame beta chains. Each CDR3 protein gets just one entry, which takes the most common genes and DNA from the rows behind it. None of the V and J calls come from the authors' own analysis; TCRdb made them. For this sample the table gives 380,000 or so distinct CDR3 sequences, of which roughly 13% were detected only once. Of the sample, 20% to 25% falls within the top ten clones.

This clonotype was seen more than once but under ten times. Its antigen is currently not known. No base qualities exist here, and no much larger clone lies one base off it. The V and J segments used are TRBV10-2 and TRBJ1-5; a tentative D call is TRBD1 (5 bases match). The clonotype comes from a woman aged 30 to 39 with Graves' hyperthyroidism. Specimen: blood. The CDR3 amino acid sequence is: CASAMDWGQPQHF. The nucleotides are TGCGCCAGCGCGATGGATTGGGGCCAGCCCCAGCATTTT.